The 13 T cell receptor beta chains below were found in one sample sequenced in a study of blood T cell repertoires in COVID-19. Produced via immunoSEQ multiplex PCR; TCRdb's table is partial and in-frame only. The table has some 95,000 clones, around 75% seen once. Sequencing was performed on peripheral blood. The origin of the receptors is a man in his sixties or seventies with acute or convalescent COVID-19.

The chain employs TRBV4-3 and TRBJ2-1; a weak D match, TRBD1 (5 bases). The CDR3 sequence is 15 residues long. The V gene's germline CDR1 is LGHNA and CDR2 YSLEER. V lost 0 bases, J lost 5 bases, and 11 bases lay in between. Here the CDR3 reads CASSQDWRQNNEQFF. The CDR3 DNA follows: TGCGCCAGCAGCCAAGATTGGCGACAGAACAATGAGCAGTTCTTC.

The chain is built from TRBV7-9 and TRBJ2-5; 7 bases are a match to TRBD1. Trimming cost V 8 bases and J 4 bases; bases outside gene matches: 4. CDR3 size: 12 residues. CDR1 is SEHNR and CDR2 is FQNEAQ in the germline V gene (reference sequence). The CDR3 DNA sequence: TGTGCCAGCGTGGCAGGGGGAGAGACCCAGTACTTC. Translation gives CASVAGGETQYF.

This clone was seen ten or more times. The genes are TRBV4-1 and TRBJ2-1; the match to TRBD1 covers 7 bases. V dropped 1 base and J dropped 1; count of bases not matched to a gene: 4. There are 16 residues in the CDR3. Germline CDR1 reads MGHRA; CDR2 reads YSYEKL. CDR3: CASSQVAGGSYNEQFF. For the CDR3, the DNA is TGCGCCAGCAGCCAAGTGGCAGGGGGATCCTACAATGAGCAGTTCTTC.

The chain recombines TRBV5-1 with TRBJ1-2; D perhaps matches TRBD1 (6 bases). Trimming shortened V by 2 bases and J by 6 bases, and 11 bases separated the two germline ends. Germline CDR1 is SGHRS and CDR2 is YFSETQ. CDR3 length: 13 amino acids. Here the CDR3 reads CASSFPQGNGYTF. CDR3 DNA sequence: TGCGCCAGCAGCTTTCCACAGGGTAATGGCTACACCTTC.

The rearrangement joins TRBV9 to TRBJ1-6, with 7 bases lining up with TRBD1. Germline V lookup: CDR1 SGDLS, CDR2 YYNGEE. The trim removed 4 bases at V and 7 bases at J, leaving 11 bases unmatched. This CDR3 is built from 16 residues. CDR3 coding DNA: TGTGCCAGCAGCCCGAGGGGGCAAGGTGTGAATTCACCCCTCCACTTT. Translated, it gives CASSPRGQGVNSPLHF.

The rearrangement uses TRBV11-3 and TRBJ2-1; 8 bases fit TRBD1. Germline V CDR1 and CDR2: SGHNT, YENEEA. The V segment lost 5 bases and the J segment 4 bases; nucleotides outside the gene matches: 10. The CDR3 is 16 residues long. The CDR3 region is CASSGGAGGGYNEQFF. The DNA of the CDR3 is TGTGCCAGCAGCGGAGGGGCAGGGGGCGGGTACAATGAGCAGTTCTTC.

CDR3 residues: CAWSVLGRGNYGYTF. DNA of the CDR3: TGTGCCTGGAGTGTATTAGGACGGGGAAACTATGGCTACACCTTC. The V and J genes are TRBV30 and TRBJ1-2, with no clear D. Germline lookup yields CDR1 GTSNPN and CDR2 SVGIG (reference sequence). V lost 0 bases and J 2 bases, leaving 13 bases between the germline ends. The CDR3 has 15 amino acids.

This chain links TRBV5-8 with TRBJ2-3; 7 bases align to TRBD2. Germline trimming cut 7 bases from V and 2 bases from J; bases unmatched to any gene: 4. CDR1 and CDR2 from the germline V gene are SGHTS and YDEGEE. This CDR3 has 13 residues. CDR3 sequence reads: CASFKRDTDTQYF. The CDR3 DNA sequence: TGTGCCAGCTTTAAGCGGGACACAGATACGCAGTATTTT.

A note on this clone: Other DNA variants within this sample encode the same CDR3. The chain joins TRBV29-1 to TRBJ1-5; the D is unclear. Trimming left V 4 bases short and J 0 bases short, with 7 bases between. Germline V gives CDR1 SQVTM, CDR2 ANQGSEA. CDR3 length: 13 residues. In nucleotides, the CDR3 is TGCAGCGTTGCGGAGAATAGCAATCAGCCCCAGCATTTT. Residues: CSVAENSNQPQHF.

This clone has just a few counts. The J gene is TRBJ1-4, the V gene TRBV5-5; 9 bases map to TRBD1. The V segment lost 4 bases and the J segment 8 bases; nucleotides outside the gene matches: 9. Germline assignment: CDR1 SGHKS and CDR2 YYEKEE (reference sequence). The CDR3 length is 15 residues. This CDR3 is CASSDYRGLTEKLFF. CDR3 nucleotide sequence: TGTGCCAGCAGCGACTACAGGGGGCTAACAGAAAAACTGTTTTTT.

The chain combines TRBV5-1 with TRBJ2-1; D is perhaps TRBD2 (5 bases). The ends were cut back, 1 base at V and 9 bases at J, with 8 bases in the middle. CDR1 and CDR2 from the germline V gene are SGHRS and YFSETQ. The CDR3 runs to 12 residues. Here the CDR3 reads CASSLSGSEQFF. CDR3 DNA: TGCGCCAGCAGCTTGTCGGGGAGTGAGCAGTTCTTC.

The gene calls are TRBV4-2 and TRBJ2-5; TRBD2 agrees at 11 bases. CDR1 and CDR2 (germline): LGHNA, YNFKEQ. There are 15 residues in the CDR3. After removal of 0 bases from V and 4 bases from J, the junction contained 1 base not matched to a gene. CDR3 nucleotides: TGTGCCAGCAGCCAAGAACTAGCGGGAGTAGAGACCCAGTACTTC. Protein sequence: CASSQELAGVETQYF.

The V gene is TRBV6-2 or TRBV6-3, the J gene TRBJ2-7; 7 bases are a match to TRBD1. V lost 4 bases, J lost 3 bases, and 9 bases stayed unmatched. CDR1 is MNHEY, CDR2 SVGEGT, per germline. The CDR3 extends over 15 amino acids. CDR3 in amino acids: CASSLLWTGDYEQYF. The CDR3 DNA reads TGTGCCAGCAGTTTACTATGGACAGGAGACTACGAGCAGTACTTC.